The 26 T cell receptor beta chains listed next were all sequenced from one sample in a study of Ad26.COV2.S vaccination and SARS-CoV-2 variants. Treatment noted: over 15 received Ad26.COV2.S at low or high dose, single or two shots; about five received placebo; per-sample allocation not given. It was on day 63 after the first vaccine or placebo injection that samples were taken. Repertoires were generated with immunoSEQ multiplex PCR, while TCRdb's copy carries only in-frame clones and drops some. The sample includes hundreds of thousands of clones, 85% to 90% of them seen just once. The sample here was peripheral blood, taken in a trial of Ad26.COV2.S vaccine versus placebo. The receptors derive from a person between 18 and 65 years old who received the Ad26.COV2.S COVID-19 vaccine or a placebo.

CDR3 region: CASSQYQGPGNTIYF. Here the CDR3 DNA reads TGCGCCAGCAGCCAGTACCAGGGGCCGGGAAACACCATATATTTT. This chain joins TRBV5-1 and TRBJ1-3, with D tentatively TRBD1 (6 bases). V lost 4 bases and J lost 4, with 15 bases in between. Germline V gene sequence: CDR1 SGHRS, CDR2 YFSETQ. The CDR3 sequence is 15 residues long.

A note on this clone: In the same sample, other DNA sequences code for this CDR3. CDR3 sequence (DNA): TGTGCCAGCAGTTTAGCGCTTGGCGGGGAGCTGTTTTTT. It is translated as CASSLALGGELFF. The chain couples TRBV12-3 or TRBV12-4 to TRBJ2-2, with no clear D. The CDR3 spans 13 residues. The V gene lost 0 bases and the J gene lost 7 bases, with 6 bases spanning the gap.

J is TRBJ2-1 and V is TRBV30; TRBD1 agrees at 7 bases. The ends lost 3 bases at V and 3 bases at J; junction bases unmatched: 2. CDR3 length: 13 amino acids. Germline loops: CDR1 GTSNPN, CDR2 SVGIG (reference sequence). As DNA, the CDR3 is TGTGCCTGGAGACGGGACAGCTACAATGAGCAGTTCTTC. Translation gives CAWRRDSYNEQFF.

This chain uses TRBV6-6 with TRBJ2-7, with D unresolved. Germline CDR1 is MNHNY and CDR2 is SVGAGI (reference sequence). Trimming left V 6 bases short and J 5 bases short, with 11 bases between. CDR3 size: 12 residues. Here the CDR3 DNA reads TGTGCCAGCAGCCCAGTTGCTAACGAGCAGTACTTC. The encoded protein is CASSPVANEQYF.

This chain connects TRBV5-1 to TRBJ2-3; 7 bases map to TRBD1. The CDR3 spans 14 residues. Germline V lookup: CDR1 SGHRS, CDR2 YFSETQ. With 4 bases clipped from V and 6 bases from J, the junction kept 8 bases outside the gene matches. The CDR3 nucleotides are TGCGCCAGCAGCCCGACCACAGGGGTGGATACGCAGTATTTT. Translated: CASSPTTGVDTQYF.

The chain links TRBV15 to TRBJ2-7; perhaps D is TRBD1 or TRBD2 (5 bases each). The germline V and J ends were trimmed by 1 base and 6 bases, with 16 bases remaining between them. Germline V gene sequence: CDR1 LNHNV, CDR2 YYDKDF (reference sequence). This CDR3 region has 15 residues. In DNA form, the CDR3 reads TGTGCCACCAGCAGAGGGGGGTCCCTAGCCACCGAGCAGTACTTC. Protein sequence: CATSRGGSLATEQYF.

V and J are TRBV24-1 and TRBJ2-2, with 9 bases fitting TRBD2. The CDR3 is 16 amino acids. Trimming at V came to 10 bases and at J to 4 bases, leaving 12 bases not matched to a gene. The germline gives CDR1 KGHDR, CDR2 SFDVKD. CDR3 residues: CATFLLSGRCTGELFF. The CDR3 DNA follows: TGTGCCACTTTCCTACTTAGCGGGAGATGCACCGGGGAGCTGTTTTTT.

The chain couples TRBV18 to TRBJ2-1; perhaps TRBD2 as D (7 bases). The germline V gene has CDR1 KGHSH and CDR2 LQKENI. The CDR3 contains 17 residues. Trimming pared 8 bases from V and 0 bases from J, leaving 20 bases between. CDR3 coding DNA: TGTGCCAGCCCGAAGGGGGGGCGGCATAACTCCTACAATGAGCAGTTCTTC. Translated, it gives CASPKGGRHNSYNEQFF.

V is TRBV19 and J is TRBJ2-5, with D uncertain. CDR1 is LNHDA, CDR2 SQIVND, per germline (reference sequence). This CDR3 has 11 amino acids. The ends were cut back, 2 bases at V and 2 bases at J, with 0 bases in the middle. The CDR3 sequence: CASSIQETQYF. CDR3 DNA: TGTGCCAGTAGTATACAAGAGACCCAGTACTTC. The whole variable domain, remainder taken from reference TRBV19 and TRBJ2-5, is DGGITQSPKYLFRKEGQNVTLSCEQNLNHDAMYWYRQDPGQGLRLIYYSQIVNDFQKGDIAEGYSVSREKKESFPLTVTSAQKNPTAFYLCASSIQETQYFGPGTRLLVL.

On this clone itself: One junction end does not reproduce the germline sequence, and a read error may be involved. The rearrangement joins TRBV7-2 to TRBJ1-2, with D possibly being TRBD1 (6 bases). This CDR3 contains 15 residues. CDR1 and CDR2 from the germline V gene are SGHTA and FQGNSA. The CDR3 bases are TGTGCCAGCAGCTTACCGCGGGGGGCTAACCATGGCTACACCTTC. Translation: CASSLPRGANHGYTF.

This rearrangement joins TRBV10-3 to TRBJ2-1; 7 positions agree with TRBD2. The germline V gene has CDR1 ENHRY and CDR2 SYGVKD. V shed 6 bases, J shed 3 bases, and the junction held 8 bases outside the gene matches. The CDR3 consists of 15 residues. The CDR3 nucleotides are TGTGCCATCAGCGAAGGCGGGAGTTTCTACAATGAGCAGTTCTTC. This codes for CAISEGGSFYNEQFF.

The chain combines TRBV11-2 with TRBJ1-3; D gene unclear. Per the germline V gene, CDR1 is SGHAT and CDR2 is FQNNGV. There are 16 residues in the CDR3. V lost 2 bases and J lost 2, with 13 bases in between. CDR3 residues: CASSLSRPVTGNTIYF. CDR3 bases: TGTGCCAGCAGCTTATCCCGCCCGGTTACTGGAAACACCATATATTTT.

The chain combines TRBV5-1 with TRBJ2-5, with 7 bases that match TRBD1. This CDR3 region has 14 residues. V lost 4 bases, J lost 3 bases, and 6 bases stayed unmatched. Germline V gene sequence: CDR1 SGHRS, CDR2 YFSETQ. This CDR3 reads CASSHGQVKETQYF. DNA of the CDR3: TGCGCCAGCAGCCACGGACAGGTGAAAGAGACCCAGTACTTC.

This rearrangement joins TRBV24-1 to TRBJ2-2, with unresolved D. Trimming took off 9 bases at V and 6 bases at J, with 10 bases between the two ends. Germline CDR1 and CDR2: KGHDR and SFDVKD. This CDR3 is 12 amino acids long. CDR3 sequence reads: CATSSPAGELFF. The DNA of the CDR3 is TGTGCCACCTCCTCGCCAGCCGGGGAGCTGTTTTTT.

The CDR3 region has the DNA TGTGCCAGCAGTTACGAACAGGTCAATCAGCCCCAGCATTTT. Its translation is CASSYEQVNQPQHF. This sequence joins TRBV6-6 and TRBJ1-5; the D gene is possibly TRBD1 (5 bases). This CDR3 region has 14 residues. CDR1 is MNHNY and CDR2 is SVGAGI in the germline V gene (reference sequence). V lost 2 bases to trimming and J lost 3 bases, with 8 bases between them.

This chain uses TRBV6-1 with TRBJ1-2; 9 bases are a match to TRBD1. This CDR3 is built from 15 residues. Germline V lookup: CDR1 MNHNS, CDR2 SASEGT. Germline trimming cut 2 bases from V and 6 bases from J; bases unmatched to any gene: 7. CDR3: CASSENRRTGDGYTF. DNA for the CDR3: TGTGCCAGCAGTGAAAATCGGCGGACAGGGGATGGCTACACCTTC.

The CDR3 here is CASSPSGQNYGYTF. The CDR3, as DNA: TGTGCCAGCTCACCAAGTGGACAGAACTATGGCTACACCTTC. This rearrangement joins TRBV18 to TRBJ1-2; D perhaps matches TRBD1 (6 bases). V gave up 2 bases and J gave up 2 bases, with 9 bases separating them. The CDR3 is made up of 14 amino acids. Per germline, CDR1 KGHSH and CDR2 LQKENI.

V gene TRBV4-3 combines with J gene TRBJ2-3; 9 bases line up with TRBD1. Germline V CDR1 and CDR2: LGHNA, YSLEER. The CDR3 runs to 17 residues. With 3 bases clipped from V and 5 bases from J, the junction kept 12 bases outside the gene matches. The CDR3 DNA reads TGCGCCAGCAGCCACCAAGGGGATTCGACAGGGGGAGATACGCAGTATTTT. It translates to CASSHQGDSTGGDTQYF.

The count of this clone is one. The CDR3 region has the DNA TGCGCCAGCAGTGAGACATTAAAAAAACCGGGACCCCCCTATAACACCGGGGAGCTGTTTTTT. Protein product: CASSETLKKPGPPYNTGELFF. This chain uses TRBV10-2 with TRBJ2-2; the D gene could be TRBD1 or TRBD2 (5 bases each). The V gene's germline CDR1 is WSHSY and CDR2 SAAADI. The CDR3 covers 21 residues. V shed 2 bases and J shed 2 bases, with 27 bases lying between them.

This clone was detected a few times. This chain joins TRBV5-6 and TRBJ2-7; 8 bases map to TRBD2. The CDR3 length is 14 residues. Germline V lookup: CDR1 SGHDT, CDR2 YYEEEE. V was pared by 1 base and J by 6 bases, with 6 bases of the junction left unmatched. CDR3 residues: CASSLYAGGGEQYV. The CDR3, as DNA: TGTGCCAGCAGCTTGTACGCGGGAGGCGGCGAGCAGTACGTC.

The rearrangement joins TRBV11-2 to TRBJ2-3; D uncertain. V lost 6 bases and J lost 4, with 20 bases in between. The CDR3 extends over 16 amino acids. Germline assignment: CDR1 SGHAT and CDR2 FQNNGV. CDR3 protein: CASSPPGPLRPDTQYF. The CDR3 DNA follows: TGTGCCAGCAGTCCTCCCGGACCACTCCGGCCAGATACGCAGTATTTT.

This clone was found once. The chain has TRBV5-4 and TRBJ2-5; D remains unclear. The CDR3 totals 14 residues. Germline V gene sequence: CDR1 SGHNT, CDR2 YYREEE (reference sequence). With 0 bases removed from V and 6 bases from J, the gap between germline ends came to 12 bases. The CDR3 region has the DNA TGTGCCAGCAGCTTGGATCCAGCCGGGCAGACCCAGTACTTC. Amino acids: CASSLDPAGQTQYF.

V usage is TRBV29-1 and J usage is TRBJ1-1; maybe TRBD1 (5 bases). Looked up from germline, CDR1 is SQVTM and CDR2 is ANQGSEA. The CDR3 spans 14 residues. V was trimmed by 4 bases and J by 5 bases, leaving 17 bases between them. CDR3 DNA sequence: TGCAGCGTTGTGGGGGGTGGGACGGGAACTGAAGCTTTCTTT. Its translation is CSVVGGGTGTEAFF.

The chain is built from TRBV6-2 or TRBV6-3 and TRBJ2-7, with TRBD1 matching over 9 bases. The CDR3 runs 16 residues. The germline V gene encodes CDR1 MNHEY and CDR2 SVGEGT. V dropped 6 bases and J dropped 2; count of bases not matched to a gene: 11. Written as DNA, the CDR3 is TGTGCCAGCAGCCCCGTCGGACAGGGGAGGACCTACGAGCAGTACTTC. This codes for CASSPVGQGRTYEQYF.

CDR3 sequence: CAIKVGASGNTIYF. In DNA, the CDR3 is TGTGCCATCAAGGTCGGGGCGTCAGGAAACACCATATATTTT. The chain combines TRBV10-3 with TRBJ1-3, with TRBD1 as a possible D gene (5 bases). This CDR3 has 14 residues. With 7 bases removed from V and 4 bases from J, the gap between germline ends came to 14 bases. Per the germline V gene, CDR1 is ENHRY and CDR2 is SYGVKD.

This clone was picked up a small number of times. The genes are TRBV7-3 and TRBJ1-6, with 8 bases matching TRBD1. The CDR3 is 15 residues long. With V trimmed by 4 bases and J by 10 bases, 9 bases remained unmatched. The germline V gene has CDR1 SGHTA and CDR2 FQGTGA. In DNA form, the CDR3 reads TGTGCCAGCAGCTCCTCAGGGGGCGCGGGGTCACCCCTCCACTTT. Protein product: CASSSSGGAGSPLHF. The complete variable domain, with remaining parts taken from reference TRBV7-3 and TRBJ1-6, reads GAGVSQTPSNKVTEKGKYVELRCDPISGHTALYWYRQSLGQGPEFLIYFQGTGAADDSGLPNDRFFAVRPEGSVSTLKIQRTERGDSAVYLCASSSSGGAGSPLHFGNGTRLTVT.